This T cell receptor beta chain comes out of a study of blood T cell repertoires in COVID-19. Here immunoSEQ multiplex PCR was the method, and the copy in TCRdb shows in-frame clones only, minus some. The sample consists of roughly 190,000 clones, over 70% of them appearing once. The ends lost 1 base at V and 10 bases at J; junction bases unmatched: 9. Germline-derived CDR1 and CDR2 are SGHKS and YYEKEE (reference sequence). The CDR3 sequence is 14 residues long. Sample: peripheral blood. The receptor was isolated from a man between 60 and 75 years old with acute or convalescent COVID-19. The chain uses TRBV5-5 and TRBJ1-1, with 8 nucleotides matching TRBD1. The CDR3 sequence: CASSLLARGRGAFF. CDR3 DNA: TGTGCCAGCAGCTTGCTGGCCAGGGGGCGCGGAGCTTTCTTT.